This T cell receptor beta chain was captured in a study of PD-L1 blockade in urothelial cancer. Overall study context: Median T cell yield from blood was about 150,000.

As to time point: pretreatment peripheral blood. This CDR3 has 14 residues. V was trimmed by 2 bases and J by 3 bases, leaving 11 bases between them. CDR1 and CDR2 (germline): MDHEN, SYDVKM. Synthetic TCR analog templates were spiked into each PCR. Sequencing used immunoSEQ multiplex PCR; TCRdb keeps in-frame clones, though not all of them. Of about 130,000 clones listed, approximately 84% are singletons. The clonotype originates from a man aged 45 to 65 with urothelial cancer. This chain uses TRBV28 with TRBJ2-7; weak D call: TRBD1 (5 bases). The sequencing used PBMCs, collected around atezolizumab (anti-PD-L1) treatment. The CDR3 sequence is CASSLEGEGYEQYF. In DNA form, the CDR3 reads TGTGCCAGCAGTTTAGAAGGGGAAGGCTACGAGCAGTACTTC.